This is a list of T cell receptor beta chains from one sample in a study of spatial heterogeneity in lung cancer. A single record per CDR3 protein comes from TCRdb applying MiXCR to the 5' RACE reads. The table lists roughly 30,000 distinct CDR3 sequences, 10% of them singletons. The sequencing used PBMCs, collected at follow-up. The source of these receptors is a female donor with early-stage non-small cell lung cancer. Both conserved end residues are part of each CDR3. Each record gives: V gene, D gene, clone size, J gene, CDR3 protein, CDR3 DNA. The D gene is left open where the match is weak. Size is stated for part of the rows, as once, few or many counts, or as a class when the clone is expanded.

TRBV6-2/TRBV6-3,TRBD1,many,TRBJ2-1,CASSYPGQEYNEQFF,TGTGCCAGCAGTTACCCGGGACAGGAGTACAATGAGCAGTTCTTC
TRBV3-1,TRBD1,many,TRBJ2-3,CASSQRTGADTQYF,TGTGCCAGCAGCCAAAGGACAGGGGCAGATACGCAGTATTTT
TRBV10-3,-,few,TRBJ1-1,CAISESVQGRTEAFF,TGTGCCATCAGTGAGTCGGTGCAGGGGAGGACTGAAGCTTTCTTT
TRBV7-2,TRBD1,many,TRBJ1-3,CASSRGDRAIYTGNTIYF,TGTGCCAGCAGCCGCGGGGACAGGGCAATATACACTGGAAACACCATATATTTT
TRBV29-1,-,-,TRBJ2-5,CSVVGQGLQKETQYF,TGCAGCGTTGTGGGGCAGGGGTTGCAAAAAGAGACCCAGTACTTC
TRBV29-1,-,many,TRBJ1-1,CSVVGGQRATEAFF,TGCAGCGTTGTTGGGGGGCAGAGAGCCACTGAAGCTTTCTTT
TRBV7-2,TRBD1,-,TRBJ1-1,CASRGQGGRTEAFF,TGTGCCAGCAGGGGACAGGGGGGTCGCACTGAAGCTTTCTTT
TRBV28,-,-,TRBJ1-1,CASLQGFSTEAFF,TGTGCCAGCCTACAGGGATTTAGCACTGAAGCTTTCTTT
TRBV15,-,many,TRBJ1-1,CATSRNRVTEAFF,TGTGCCACCAGCAGGAACAGGGTCACTGAAGCTTTCTTT
TRBV11-2,TRBD1,-,TRBJ2-2,CASTQTQQGAAGELFF,TGTGCCAGCACCCAGACTCAACAGGGGGCAGCCGGGGAGCTGTTTTTT
TRBV5-1,TRBD2,many,TRBJ2-3,CASSLGTSGPSTDTQYF,TGCGCCAGCAGCTTGGGGACTAGCGGACCTAGCACAGATACGCAGTATTTT
TRBV7-9,-,-,TRBJ1-1,CASSSAPNTEAFF,TGTGCCAGCAGCAGTGCTCCGAACACTGAAGCTTTCTTT
TRBV11-2,-,few,TRBJ2-7,CASSLDAGGEQYF,TGTGCCAGCAGCTTAGATGCCGGGGGCGAGCAGTACTTC
TRBV29-1,TRBD2,many,TRBJ2-1,CSVAGGLASYNEQFF,TGCAGCGTTGCGGGGGGACTAGCGAGCTACAATGAGCAGTTCTTC
TRBV3-1,TRBD1,many,TRBJ2-6,CASSHTTGGEYSGANVLTF,TGTGCCAGCAGCCATACGACAGGGGGCGAATACTCTGGGGCCAACGTCCTGACTTTC
TRBV29-1,-,many,TRBJ1-2,CSVEDWKDGYTF,TGCAGCGTTGAAGATTGGAAGGATGGCTACACCTTC
TRBV12-3/TRBV12-4,-,many,TRBJ1-1,CASSLEGSLGGDTEAFF,TGTGCCAGCAGTTTAGAGGGGTCCCTTGGTGGTGACACTGAAGCTTTCTTT
TRBV5-1,-,-,TRBJ2-2,CASSLAGNRQTGELFF,TGCGCCAGCAGCTTGGCCGGGAACAGGCAGACCGGGGAGCTGTTTTTT
TRBV20-1,TRBD2,few,TRBJ2-1,CSARDGAGPPYNEQFF,TGCAGTGCTAGAGATGGAGCGGGGCCGCCCTACAATGAGCAGTTCTTC
TRBV28,TRBD2,few,TRBJ2-1,CASKRAGGLPNEQFF,TGTGCCAGCAAACGAGCGGGGGGGCTCCCCAATGAGCAGTTCTTC
TRBV12-3/TRBV12-4,-,many,TRBJ1-4,CASRGNRGHNEKLFF,TGTGCCAGCAGGGGAAACCGGGGCCACAATGAAAAACTGTTTTTT
TRBV11-2,-,few,TRBJ2-7,CASSLAETATYEQYF,TGTGCCAGCAGCTTAGCCGAGACAGCCACCTACGAGCAGTACTTC
TRBV30,-,-,TRBJ2-2,CAWSVEFTGELFF,TGTGCCTGGAGTGTAGAGTTCACCGGGGAGCTGTTTTTT
TRBV7-9,TRBD1,many,TRBJ1-1,CASSLSTGARWEAFF,TGTGCCAGCAGCTTATCGACAGGGGCAAGGTGGGAAGCTTTCTTT
TRBV28,-,-,TRBJ1-5,CASSSGVGQPQHF,TGTGCCAGCAGCTCAGGGGTAGGTCAGCCCCAGCATTTT
TRBV2,-,-,TRBJ2-1,CATAVAAYEQFF,TGTGCCACCGCCGTCGCGGCGTATGAGCAGTTCTTC
TRBV11-1,-,-,TRBJ2-5,CASSLEPQGGKETQYF,TGTGCCAGCAGCTTAGAACCTCAGGGGGGAAAAGAGACCCAGTACTTC
TRBV2,-,many,TRBJ1-6,CASSPGTRNSPLHF,TGTGCCAGCAGCCCCGGGACACGTAATTCACCCCTCCACTTT
TRBV12-3/TRBV12-4,TRBD1,few,TRBJ1-1,CASRGTGSTEAFF,TGTGCCAGCAGAGGGACAGGCAGCACTGAAGCTTTCTTT
TRBV6-2/TRBV6-3,-,few,TRBJ1-5,CASSRTEGQPQHF,TGTGCCAGCAGCAGGACCGAGGGCCAGCCCCAGCATTTT
TRBV6-4,TRBD2,many,TRBJ2-1,CASSQRGGYEQFF,TGTGCCAGCAGTCAGCGGGGGGGCTATGAGCAGTTCTTC
TRBV7-9,-,many,TRBJ2-3,CASSLPPGRRTDTQYF,TGTGCCAGCAGCCTCCCTCCGGGACGCCGCACAGATACGCAGTATTTT
TRBV5-4,-,many,TRBJ2-5,CASSGGAVETQYF,TGTGCCAGCAGCGGGGGCGCGGTGGAGACCCAGTACTTC
TRBV29-1,TRBD1,many,TRBJ2-7,CSARTGAYEQYF,TGCAGCGCCCGGACAGGAGCCTACGAGCAGTACTTC
TRBV7-2,TRBD2,many,TRBJ2-2,CASSSSGLTGELFF,TGTGCCAGCAGCTCTAGCGGACTCACCGGGGAGCTGTTTTTT
TRBV30,-,-,TRBJ2-2,CAWSFRNTGELFF,TGTGCCTGGAGTTTTAGGAACACCGGGGAGCTGTTTTTT
TRBV5-4,-,many,TRBJ2-3,CASSSAHGGPSSDTQYF,TGTGCCAGCAGCTCAGCCCACGGTGGGCCCTCCTCAGATACGCAGTATTTT
TRBV27,TRBD1,few,TRBJ2-7,CAVGDSSYEQYF,TGTGCCGTAGGGGACAGCTCCTACGAGCAGTACTTC
TRBV9,TRBD1,many,TRBJ1-5,CASSAGGQGEQPQHF,TGTGCCAGCAGCGCCGGAGGACAGGGGGAGCAGCCCCAGCATTTT
TRBV3-1,-,many,TRBJ2-5,CASSYLETQYF,TGTGCCAGCAGCTATTTGGAGACCCAGTACTTC
TRBV19,-,many,TRBJ1-1,CASSIDRDTEAFF,TGTGCCAGTAGTATAGATCGGGACACTGAAGCTTTCTTT
TRBV5-5,-,many,TRBJ2-1,CASSLGVHEQFF,TGTGCCAGCAGCTTAGGGGTTCATGAGCAGTTCTTC
TRBV18,-,-,TRBJ2-2,CASSSSTRGYDTGELFF,TGTGCCAGCTCATCCTCAACTCGGGGGTACGACACCGGGGAGCTGTTTTTT
TRBV5-4,-,-,TRBJ2-3,CASSPAGDTQYF,TGTGCCAGCAGCCCCGCGGGAGATACGCAGTATTTT
TRBV12-3/TRBV12-4,TRBD1,few,TRBJ1-3,CASSLATGGGRNTIYF,TGTGCCAGCAGTTTAGCGACAGGGGGCGGGAGAAACACCATATATTTT
TRBV2,-,few,TRBJ1-6,CASSEAARRSPLHF,TGTGCCAGCAGTGAAGCAGCCCGAAGATCACCCCTCCACTTT
TRBV7-9,-,many,TRBJ2-7,CASSLEGDYEQYF,TGTGCCAGCAGCTTAGAAGGGGACTACGAGCAGTACTTC
TRBV27,-,-,TRBJ2-7,CASSFAGDYEQYF,TGTGCCAGCAGTTTCGCAGGGGACTACGAGCAGTACTTC
TRBV20-1,-,large,TRBJ2-7,CSATPRDIIYEQYF,TGCAGTGCTACGCCCCGGGACATCATCTACGAGCAGTACTTC
TRBV20-1,TRBD2,few,TRBJ2-7,CSARDIPPTSGSYEQYF,TGCAGTGCTAGAGATATCCCCCCCACTAGCGGCTCCTACGAGCAGTACTTC